This T cell receptor beta chain comes out of a study of PD-1 blockade in classical Hodgkin lymphoma. The CDR3 runs 16 residues. The V and J ends lost 7 bases and 1 base, in that order; junction bases with no gene match: 11. Germline V gives CDR1 MDHEN, CDR2 SYDVKM. Study outcomes and limitations: Among the patients, those starting nivolumab under 1 year after ASCT were excluded. By C4D1, diversity of CD4+ TCRs had risen significantly, whereas that of CD8+ TCRs had not.

A word on this clone: Its antigen remains unknown.

TCRdb's table, derived via immunoSEQ multiplex PCR, lists solely in-frame clones and lacks some. The sample carries about 150,000 clones, around 73% recorded once. Each patient relapsed following autologous stem cell transplantation, and prior brentuximab vedotin exposure differed. The chain links TRBV28 to TRBJ1-1, with 8 bases aligning to TRBD1. This clonotype originated in a human donor with classical Hodgkin lymphoma. The material was peripheral blood mononuclear cells (PBMCs), obtained before the second cycle of nivolumab. CDR3 sequence (DNA): TGTGCCAGCATAGAGGGACAGGAAGGGGGGAACACTGAAGCTTTCTTT. Protein product: CASIEGQEGGNTEAFF.